Described below is a single TCR beta chain sequence and its context. Antigen: not known. Each TCR beta cDNA library carried unique molecular identifiers. One entry per CDR3 protein, called by TCRdb with MiXCR from the PCR reads. This table holds fewer than 700,000 distinct CDR3 sequences, about 44% found once. The CDR3 length is 16 residues. Trimming pared 5 bases from V and 0 bases from J, leaving 14 bases between. This specimen belongs to a study of post-analysis software for immune sequencing data. Study information: Clinical courses comprised relapsing-remitting, secondary progressive and progressive-relapsing multiple sclerosis. Regarding the study as a whole: Roughly 5 TRBV segments (TRBV5-6, TRBV5-1 and TRBV20-1 among them) occurred more frequently in patients than in controls. Significantly decreased normalized Chao1 diversity was recorded for multiple sclerosis patients relative to controls.

The chain recombines TRBV12-3 or TRBV12-4 with TRBJ2-4; a possible D gene is TRBD2 (6 bases). The TCR comes from a girl aged 5-17 years with multiple sclerosis. Material for sequencing was blood. The CDR3 loop is CASSPGGILAKNIQYF. For the CDR3, the DNA is TGTGCCAGCAGTCCCGGGGGAATTTTAGCCAAAAACATTCAGTACTTC.